Listed below are T cell receptor beta chains from one sample, sequenced in a study of blood T cell repertoires in COVID-19. Some clones are missing from TCRdb's copy, which holds only in-frame ones; the method was immunoSEQ multiplex PCR. The table has under 200,000 clones, around 90% seen once; the top ten hold around 0.53%. The sequencing input was peripheral blood. The receptors shown here come from a man in his forties or fifties with acute or convalescent COVID-19. The conserved cysteine and the conserved F or W are not part of the CDR3 here. Fields, in order: J gene, D gene, V gene, CDR3 protein. The D gene is left open where the match is weak.

J: TRBJ2-2
D: TRBD1
V: TRBV19
CDR3: ASTLTGATGELF

J: TRBJ2-3
D: .
V: TRBV7-2
CDR3: ASSDKYGSGVDTQY

J: TRBJ1-2
D: .
V: TRBV19
CDR3: ASSKGAGRSYGYT

J: TRBJ2-7
D: .
V: TRBV6-5
CDR3: ASSPRESYEQY

J: TRBJ2-2
D: .
V: TRBV30
CDR3: AWSGWRSGELF

J: TRBJ2-1
D: TRBD2
V: TRBV10-3
CDR3: AIEAGGEDEQF

J: TRBJ2-1
D: .
V: TRBV5-5
CDR3: ASSLVSGSSYNEQF

J: TRBJ2-1
D: TRBD2
V: TRBV10-3
CDR3: AIRKTSGGRGEQF

J: TRBJ2-3
D: TRBD2
V: TRBV24-1
CDR3: ATSIAGRTDTQY

J: TRBJ1-2
D: .
V: TRBV28
CDR3: ASRDTTNYGYT

J: TRBJ2-1
D: TRBD1
V: TRBV4-1
CDR3: ASSQDGTGRFDQL

J: TRBJ1-1
D: .
V: TRBV28
CDR3: ASIGGTTASEAF

J: TRBJ1-5
D: TRBD1
V: TRBV5-3
CDR3: ARSPWKQGNQPQH

J: TRBJ1-1
D: .
V: TRBV6-5
CDR3: ASSPRGTVNTEAF

J: TRBJ1-6
D: .
V: TRBV5-4
CDR3: ASSLAAANNSPLH

J: TRBJ2-7
D: TRBD2
V: TRBV19
CDR3: ASSITSGTYEQY

J: TRBJ1-1
D: .
V: TRBV18
CDR3: ASSSRSGAAGEAF

J: TRBJ1-1
D: TRBD1
V: TRBV27
CDR3: ASSPRQGLGTEAF

J: TRBJ2-2
D: .
V: TRBV4-1
CDR3: ASSQESRTGELF

J: TRBJ2-3
D: .
V: TRBV10-3
CDR3: AIRGGQTSTDTQY

J: TRBJ2-1
D: TRBD2
V: TRBV5-6
CDR3: ASSDRLAGPLLDEQF

J: TRBJ2-7
D: TRBD2
V: TRBV6-5
CDR3: ASGRALNEQY

J: TRBJ1-5
D: TRBD1
V: TRBV27
CDR3: ASRYSGGGNQPQH

J: TRBJ1-4
D: .
V: TRBV11-2
CDR3: ASRFVDEKLF

J: TRBJ1-4
D: .
V: TRBV6-6
CDR3: ASSYWAGVDEKLF

J: TRBJ2-5
D: .
V: TRBV19
CDR3: ASSTQVAETQY

J: TRBJ1-1
D: .
V: TRBV10-3
CDR3: AIRRGPPNTEAF

J: TRBJ1-3
D: .
V: TRBV30
CDR3: AWSVGAFQRNTIY

J: TRBJ2-3
D: TRBD1
V: TRBV9
CDR3: ASSAGQVGGLGTQY

J: TRBJ1-2
D: TRBD1
V: TRBV7-2
CDR3: ASSPKAGGHGYT

J: TRBJ2-1
D: .
V: TRBV21-1
CDR3: ASSGGPRGNEQF

J: TRBJ2-2
D: TRBD2
V: TRBV7-2
CDR3: ASRSTSEAGELF

J: TRBJ2-5
D: TRBD1
V: TRBV5-1
CDR3: ASSPGQGRPGGLRETQY

J: TRBJ1-6
D: .
V: TRBV27
CDR3: ASSFPGSPLH

J: TRBJ1-6
D: .
V: TRBV3-1/TRBV3-2
CDR3: ASSHSGVNSPLH

J: TRBJ1-6
D: .
V: TRBV15
CDR3: ATSRQGGNSPLH

J: TRBJ1-1
D: .
V: TRBV28
CDR3: ACRGRSGIGTEAF

J: TRBJ1-4
D: .
V: TRBV15
CDR3: ATSRDKGRLF

J: TRBJ1-3
D: .
V: TRBV28
CDR3: ASSMGGLGASSGNTIY

J: TRBJ2-5
D: TRBD1
V: TRBV5-1
CDR3: ASSRDRGRQETQY

J: TRBJ2-3
D: TRBD2
V: TRBV27
CDR3: ASSTLALAGRLGTQY

J: TRBJ2-2
D: .
V: TRBV28
CDR3: ASSLQRSGELF

J: TRBJ2-7
D: .
V: TRBV29-1
CDR3: SVEDRGGQY

J: TRBJ1-1
D: .
V: TRBV6-2/TRBV6-3
CDR3: ASSRSGNTEAF

J: TRBJ2-1
D: .
V: TRBV7-2
CDR3: ASSFRGGPTYNEQF

J: TRBJ2-2
D: .
V: TRBV5-1
CDR3: ASSLFGGPNTGELF